This passage covers 20 T cell receptor beta chains from one sample sequenced in a study of blood T cells in healthy people across ages. Alongside a J-beta primer mix, a sample-barcoded 5' primer served in a second PCR lasting about 7 to 11 cycles. Using its own MiXCR run on the 5' RACE reads, TCRdb lists one record per CDR3 protein. The sample comprises about 1.8 million distinct CDR3 sequences, approximately 50% of which are singletons, and 2.1% rests with the top ten. Source material: blood. These receptors were obtained from a woman in her thirties or forties in good health.

The rearrangement links TRBV27 to TRBJ2-3; D is uncertain. Trimming removed 6 bases at V and 2 bases at J, with 15 bases between. From germline, CDR1 is MNHEY and CDR2 SMNVEV (reference sequence). CDR3 length: 15 amino acids. This chain's CDR3 is CASSRLGLVTDTQYF. The CDR3 nucleotides read TGTGCCAGCAGCCGGCTAGGGCTAGTCACAGATACGCAGTATTTT.

This sequence joins TRBV6-5 and TRBJ2-1, with D unclear. This CDR3 has 15 residues. V lost 1 base, J lost 0 bases, and 7 bases lay in between. From germline, CDR1 is MNHEY and CDR2 SVGAGI. CDR3 bases: TGTGCCAGCAGTTACTTAAGGAGCTCCTACAATGAGCAGTTCTTC. Protein sequence: CASSYLRSSYNEQFF.

This clonotype appeared a few times. The chain has TRBV7-2 and TRBJ2-3, with TRBD2 matching over 9 bases. V trimming: 5 bases; J trimming: 0 bases; junction bases outside the gene matches: 9. This CDR3 contains 17 residues. The V gene's germline CDR1 is SGHTA and CDR2 FQGNSA. The CDR3 loop reads CASSGTRRGGSTDTQYF. CDR3 bases: TGTGCCAGCAGCGGGACCAGGCGGGGGGGCAGCACAGATACGCAGTATTTT.

V and J are TRBV4-1 and TRBJ2-6; tentatively, D is TRBD1 or TRBD2 (5 bases each). Trimming left V 2 bases short and J 1 base short, with 12 bases between. Germline loops: CDR1 MGHRA, CDR2 YSYEKL. The CDR3 runs 17 residues. The CDR3 bases are TGCGCCAGCAGCCAAACGACAGAGGGTTCTGGGGCCAACGTCCTGACTTTC. This encodes CASSQTTEGSGANVLTF.

The V and J genes are TRBV25-1 and TRBJ1-2; 7 bases match TRBD1. With 4 bases clipped from V and 8 bases from J, the junction kept 7 bases outside the gene matches. Germline loops: CDR1 MGHDK, CDR2 SYGVNS. The CDR3 has 13 amino acids. CDR3 sequence (DNA): TGTGCCAGCAGTGTCTCCCAGGGGGGAGGCTACACCTTC. It codes for CASSVSQGGGYTF.

This chain uses TRBV19 with TRBJ2-4; maybe TRBD2 (5 bases). Germline V lookup: CDR1 LNHDA, CDR2 SQIVND (reference sequence). V gave up 3 bases and J gave up 5 bases, with 11 bases separating them. The CDR3 is 14 amino acids. This CDR3 reads CASSIGDDENIQYF. The CDR3 bases are TGTGCCAGTAGTATCGGGGATGACGAAAACATTCAGTACTTC.

The chain carries TRBV6-2 or TRBV6-3 and TRBJ2-1; 8 bases map to TRBD1. Germline loops: CDR1 MNHEY, CDR2 SVGEGT. V lost 6 bases and J lost 4; bases outside the gene matches: 8. The CDR3 covers 15 residues. As DNA, the CDR3 is TGTGCCAGCAGGGAAGGGGGGACAGGTTACAATGAGCAGTTCTTC. It is translated as CASREGGTGYNEQFF.

Only one count was recorded for this clonotype. The chain joins TRBV12-5 to TRBJ2-7, with a weak D call TRBD2 (6 bases). The tail of the sequence fits TRBJ2-5 better, so the J call may be wrong. CDR1 LGHNT and CDR2 FRNRAP come from the germline V gene. The length of the CDR3 is 11 residues. This chain's CDR3 is CASAGEGTQYF. DNA for the CDR3: TGTGCTAGTGCGGGGGAAGGGACCCAGTACTTC.

The chain uses TRBV7-2 and TRBJ2-1, with 11 nucleotides matching TRBD2. This CDR3 has 16 residues. Trimming cost V 4 bases and J 5 bases; bases outside gene matches: 7. The germline CDR1 and CDR2 sequences are SGHTA and FQGNSA. CDR3 in amino acids: CASSSTSGGGDNEQFF. CDR3 bases: TGTGCCAGCAGCTCCACTAGCGGGGGTGGTGACAATGAGCAGTTCTTC.

The chain joins TRBV12-3 or TRBV12-4 to TRBJ1-3; the match to TRBD1 covers 7 bases. After removal of 4 bases from V and 6 bases from J, the junction contained 9 bases not matched to a gene. The CDR3 runs 15 residues. The CDR3 is CASSSSGTAINTIYF. CDR3 DNA: TGTGCCAGCAGTTCCTCCGGGACAGCTATAAACACCATATATTTT.

The CDR3 region is CASNPGTAYEQYF. In DNA, the CDR3 is TGCGCCAGCAACCCCGGGACAGCCTACGAGCAGTACTTC. V is TRBV5-1 and J is TRBJ2-7, with 7 bases aligning to TRBD1. The trim removed 6 bases at V and 2 bases at J, leaving 5 bases unmatched. Germline CDR1 and CDR2: SGHRS and YFSETQ. The CDR3 is 13 amino acids.

The chain couples TRBV6-1 to TRBJ1-2; TRBD1 matches 8 bases. V lost 6 bases and J lost 6; bases outside the gene matches: 12. Looked up from germline, CDR1 is MNHNS and CDR2 is SASEGT. CDR3 length: 15 amino acids. CDR3 residues: CASRSPPDRADGYTF. CDR3 coding DNA: TGTGCCAGCAGATCTCCTCCGGACAGGGCAGATGGCTACACCTTC.

The rearrangement uses TRBV7-8 and TRBJ2-3; 7 bases agree with TRBD2. J was trimmed by 6 bases and V by 1 base; bases with no gene match: 4. The germline V gene has CDR1 SGHVS and CDR2 FQNEAQ. The CDR3 runs to 14 residues. The CDR3 loop reads CASSLGPRGDTQYF. In DNA form, the CDR3 reads TGTGCCAGCAGCTTAGGGCCGCGGGGGGATACGCAGTATTTT.

This chain uses TRBV28 with TRBJ1-1; no clear D. The CDR3 has 13 amino acids. V lost 2 bases and J lost 5, with 9 bases in between. Germline values: CDR1 MDHEN, CDR2 SYDVKM. The CDR3 reads CASSLVGWTEAFF. The CDR3 bases are TGTGCCAGCAGTTTAGTTGGTTGGACTGAAGCTTTCTTT.

This clonotype has ten or more counts. The chain has TRBV20-1 and TRBJ2-7, with TRBD1 identical over 7 bases. This CDR3 has 12 residues. The germline CDR1 and CDR2 sequences are DFQATT and SNEGSKA (reference sequence). CDR3 amino acids: CSAGTDSYEQYF. In nucleotides, the CDR3 is TGCAGCGCCGGGACAGATTCCTACGAGCAGTACTTC.

The CDR3 protein is CASIVGTADNEQFF. For the CDR3, the DNA is TGTGCCAGCATAGTGGGGACAGCTGACAATGAGCAGTTCTTC. The chain couples TRBV7-9 to TRBJ2-1, with TRBD1 matching 7 bases. Unmatched junction bases numbered 8, after V lost 7 bases and J lost 5 bases. CDR1 SEHNR and CDR2 FQNEAQ come from the germline V gene (reference sequence). The CDR3 extends over 14 amino acids.

The CDR3: CAISRGQGASYEQYF. The CDR3 DNA reads TGTGCCATCAGTCGGGGCCAGGGGGCATCCTACGAGCAGTACTTC. This chain joins TRBV10-3 and TRBJ2-7; 8 bases map to TRBD1. The CDR3 totals 15 residues. V lost 5 bases, J lost 1 base, and 7 bases stayed unmatched. In germline, CDR1 is ENHRY, CDR2 SYGVKD.

This clonotype has only one observation. J is TRBJ2-5 and V is TRBV18; D is tentatively TRBD1 or TRBD2 (5 bases each). V shed 3 bases and J shed 4 bases, with 9 bases lying between them. Germline values: CDR1 KGHSH, CDR2 LQKENI. CDR3 length equals 13 residues. The CDR3 DNA is TGTGCCAGCTCACCGGGGGTTTCAGAGACCCAGTACTTC. Protein sequence: CASSPGVSETQYF. Filled out from reference TRBV18 and TRBJ2-5, the complete variable domain reads NAGVMQNPRHLVRRRGQEARLRCSPMKGHSHVYWYRQLPEEGLKFMVYLQKENIIDESGMPKERFSAEFPKEGPSILRIQQVVRGDSAAYFCASSPGVSETQYFGPGTRLLVL.

Only a few counts were recorded for this clonotype. This sequence joins TRBV28 and TRBJ2-1; D might be TRBD1 or TRBD2, each matching 5 bases. The CDR3 loop spans 15 amino acids. CDR1 and CDR2 from the germline V gene are MDHEN and SYDVKM. V was clipped by 6 bases and J by 4 bases, with 16 bases between them. This chain's CDR3 is CASSLGTRVYNEQFF. DNA of the CDR3: TGTGCCAGCAGCCTCGGGACGCGCGTATACAATGAGCAGTTCTTC.

Remarks on this clonotype: An end of the junction differs from the germline gene, which may be a read error. V is TRBV27 and J is TRBJ2-3; the D gene could be TRBD1 or TRBD2 (5 bases each). The CDR3 runs to 16 residues. Germline CDR1 MNHEY, CDR2 SMNVEV (reference sequence). The DNA for the CDR3 is TGTGCCAGCAGTTTAAAGATGGGTCCTAGCACAGGTACGCAGTATTTT. The encoded protein is CASSLKMGPSTGTQYF.